A few counts support the clone carrying this T cell receptor beta chain. The sample holds other DNA sequences that translate to the same CDR3. The source of the sample is a study of beta chain features in type 1 diabetes. Germline V gene sequence: CDR1 SGHTA, CDR2 FQGNSA. This CDR3 spans 14 amino acids. The J segment lost 5 bases and the V segment lost 5 bases, leaving 7 bases of the junction unmatched. The entirety of the isolated RNA underwent reverse transcription, so expressed TCRB transcripts were sequenced. Here immunoSEQ multiplex PCR was the method, and the copy in TCRdb shows in-frame clones only, minus some. Of more than 120,000 clones in the sample, about 10% were seen once.

The J gene is TRBJ2-5, the V gene TRBV7-2, with TRBD1 matching 8 bases. The receptor was derived from a man between 18 and 35 years old in good health. Material: naive CD4+ T cells from blood. This CDR3 is CASSPDRGQETQYF. CDR3 nucleotides: TGTGCCAGCAGCCCCGACAGGGGTCAGGAGACCCAGTACTTC.